The rows below give T cell receptor beta chains drawn from one sample of a study of T cells in Graves' hyperthyroidism and ophthalmopathy. TCRdb reprocessed the multiplex PCR reads via MiXCR and lists one record per CDR3 protein. The sample has 600,000 to 800,000 distinct CDR3 sequences; 30% to 40% are singletons. Sequenced sample: blood. Receptors were obtained from a woman in her 40s with Graves' hyperthyroidism. CDR3s include the opening cysteine and the closing phenylalanine or tryptophan. D genes are given only for firm matches. Part of the rows lack a size; the others show once, few, many or a class for expanded clones.

j_call | d_call | clone_size | v_call | cdr3_aa | cdr3_nt
TRBJ2-5 | TRBD2 | many | TRBV29-1 | CSVDGASGQETQYF | TGCAGCGTTGATGGGGCTAGCGGGCAAGAGACCCAGTACTTC
TRBJ1-2 | TRBD1 | NA | TRBV7-9 | CASSHRDRPYGYTF | TGTGCCAGCAGCCACCGGGACAGACCTTATGGCTACACCTTC
TRBJ1-1 | TRBD1 | many | TRBV6-5 | CASSRQGGNTEAFF | TGCGCCAGCAGCCGACAGGGTGGGAACACTGAAGCTTTCTTT
TRBJ1-2 | NA | NA | TRBV4-1 | CASSHFGATDGYTF | TGCGCCAGCAGCCACTTCGGGGCCACCGATGGCTACACCTTC
TRBJ1-2 | NA | NA | TRBV6-6 | CASSPVRGRVSYGYTF | TGTGCCAGCAGCCCAGTCCGGGGTAGGGTTAGCTATGGCTACACCTTC
TRBJ1-1 | NA | many | TRBV10-3 | CAISESRTVNTEAFF | TGTGCCATCAGTGAGTCCCGGACGGTGAACACTGAAGCTTTCTTT
TRBJ1-3 | NA | few | TRBV20-1 | CSARHSAASGNTIYF | TGCAGTGCTAGACACTCCGCAGCCTCTGGAAACACCATATATTTT
TRBJ1-5 | NA | NA | TRBV28 | CASSLDRSDQPQHF | TGTGCCAGCAGCCTCGACAGGAGTGATCAGCCCCAGCATTTT
TRBJ2-2 | NA | NA | TRBV29-1 | CSVERGPGELFF | TGCAGCGTTGAACGGGGGCCCGGGGAGCTGTTTTTT
TRBJ1-6 | TRBD1 | many | TRBV20-1 | CSAFSTGPAYNSPLHF | TGCAGTGCCTTCTCGACAGGGCCCGCCTATAATTCACCCCTCCACTTT
TRBJ2-7 | NA | NA | TRBV20-1 | CSARRQGGREQYF | TGCAGTGCTAGACGACAGGGAGGACGCGAGCAGTACTTC
TRBJ1-1 | NA | many | TRBV5-1 | CASSLVWGVPEAFF | TGCGCCAGCAGCTTGGTGTGGGGGGTACCTGAAGCTTTCTTT
TRBJ1-2 | NA | many | TRBV7-2 | CASSLAGPNYGYTF | TGTGCCAGCAGCTTAGCAGGCCCCAACTATGGCTACACCTTC
TRBJ2-5 | NA | NA | TRBV6-5 | CASRLQGGQETQYF | TGTGCCAGCAGGCTCCAGGGAGGCCAAGAGACCCAGTACTTC
TRBJ1-1 | NA | NA | TRBV18 | CASSPPGTGWEAFF | TGTGCCAGCTCACCCCCGGGGACGGGATGGGAAGCTTTCTTT
TRBJ2-7 | TRBD1 | many | TRBV24-1 | CATSDPDRDPYEQYF | TGTGCCACCAGTGACCCGGACAGGGACCCCTACGAGCAGTACTTC
TRBJ1-1 | TRBD1 | many | TRBV19 | CASSTEGTGNTEAFF | TGTGCCAGTAGTACTGAAGGGACAGGGAACACTGAAGCTTTCTTT
TRBJ1-1 | TRBD1 | NA | TRBV11-1 | CASSQDWQGARTEAFF | TGTGCCAGCAGCCAAGACTGGCAGGGGGCTCGGACTGAAGCTTTCTTT
TRBJ1-5 | NA | NA | TRBV12-3/TRBV12-4 | CASSATGPQHF | TGTGCCAGCAGCGCGACAGGGCCCCAGCATTTT
TRBJ1-2 | NA | NA | TRBV5-1 | CASSLEPSLYGYTF | TGCGCCAGCAGCTTGGAGCCCAGTTTGTATGGCTACACCTTC
TRBJ1-4 | NA | NA | TRBV7-2 | CASSSSGVSNEKLFF | TGTGCCAGCAGCTCGTCGGGTGTCTCTAATGAAAAACTGTTTTTT
TRBJ2-7 | NA | many | TRBV20-1 | CSATPGREQYF | TGCAGTGCTACTCCCGGGCGGGAGCAGTACTTC
TRBJ2-2 | TRBD1 | few | TRBV2 | CASSELPRAGGRIGYTGELFF | TGTGCCAGCAGTGAACTACCTCGGGCAGGGGGAAGGATAGGATACACCGGGGAGCTGTTTTTT
TRBJ1-1 | NA | many | TRBV6-1 | CASSEYKGTEAFF | TGTGCCAGCAGTGAATACAAGGGTACTGAAGCTTTCTTT
TRBJ2-5 | NA | NA | TRBV7-2 | CASSQSVGLGETQYF | TGTGCCAGCAGCCAAAGTGTCGGGCTGGGAGAGACCCAGTACTTC
TRBJ1-5 | NA | many | TRBV20-1 | CSASQLNQPQHF | TGCAGTGCTAGTCAACTGAATCAGCCCCAGCATTTT
TRBJ1-2 | TRBD1 | many | TRBV7-2 | CASSLNRDSYGYTF | TGTGCCAGCAGCTTAAATAGGGACAGCTATGGCTACACCTTC
TRBJ2-5 | NA | NA | TRBV6-6 | CASSYGDPLETQYF | TGTGCCAGCAGTTACGGAGATCCCTTAGAGACCCAGTACTTC
TRBJ2-5 | TRBD1 | NA | TRBV20-1 | CSLRTGTGGSFGETQYF | TGCAGCCTACGGACCGGGACAGGGGGTTCTTTTGGGGAGACCCAGTACTTC
TRBJ1-1 | TRBD1 | NA | TRBV25-1 | CASRRGTGWTEAFF | TGTGCCAGCAGGAGGGGGACAGGGTGGACTGAAGCTTTCTTT
TRBJ2-7 | NA | few | TRBV20-1 | CSARDPGIYEQYF | TGCAGTGCTAGAGATCCAGGGATCTACGAGCAGTACTTC
TRBJ2-2 | NA | few | TRBV20-1 | CSARLGGGSGELFF | TGCAGTGCCCGTCTCGGAGGGGGTTCCGGGGAGCTGTTTTTT
TRBJ2-3 | NA | NA | TRBV7-2 | CASSYTILSTDTQYF | TGTGCCAGCAGCTACACGATACTAAGCACAGATACGCAGTATTTT
TRBJ1-6 | NA | NA | TRBV14 | CASSPGGRWGSPLHF | TGTGCCAGCAGCCCTGGGGGACGCTGGGGTTCACCCCTCCACTTT
TRBJ1-2 | NA | many | TRBV7-9 | CASSLARGTSYGYTF | TGTGCCAGCAGCTTAGCGCGTGGGACAAGCTATGGCTACACCTTC
TRBJ1-2 | TRBD1 | NA | TRBV5-1 | CASSLTGQENYGYTF | TGCGCCAGCAGCTTGACCGGACAGGAGAACTATGGCTACACCTTC
TRBJ1-1 | NA | NA | TRBV7-8 | CASNNREFRLSVRMNTEAFF | TGTGCCAGCAACAACAGGGAATTTCGCCTTTCGGTTAGGATGAACACTGAAGCTTTCTTT
TRBJ1-1 | NA | many | TRBV19 | CASSIRVNTEAFF | TGTGCCAGTAGTATTCGGGTGAACACTGAAGCTTTCTTT
TRBJ1-6 | TRBD1 | few | TRBV7-2 | CASGSTGGESPLHF | TGTGCCAGCGGTTCGACAGGGGGCGAATCACCCCTCCACTTT
TRBJ2-1 | NA | NA | TRBV29-1 | CSVDSLGGVGANEQFF | TGCAGCGTTGATTCGTTGGGCGGGGTAGGCGCCAATGAGCAGTTCTTC